Below, 10 T cell receptor beta chains from the same sample are listed, as sequenced in a study of blood T cell repertoires in COVID-19. The assay was immunoSEQ multiplex PCR, and TCRdb's table has in-frame clones only and misses some. The sample includes around 68,000 clones, about 81% of them seen just once. Sample: peripheral blood. These receptor sequences come from a human donor in a cohort sampled during active COVID-19.

This sequence joins TRBV19 and TRBJ1-2; D may be TRBD1 (6 bases). Germline CDR1 LNHDA, CDR2 SQIVND (reference sequence). This CDR3 contains 14 residues. Trimming took off 5 bases at V and 0 bases at J, with 10 bases between the two ends. The CDR3 here is CASSDRIANYGYTF. The CDR3 DNA is TGTGCCAGTAGTGACAGGATAGCTAACTATGGCTACACCTTC.

The CDR3, as DNA: TGTGCCAGCAGCCCGTGGGGGGGGGCGGGTCAGCCCCAGCATTTT. Its translation is CASSPWGGAGQPQHF. The V and J genes are TRBV7-2 and TRBJ1-5; D is perhaps TRBD1 (6 bases). The CDR3 is 15 residues long. V was shortened by 5 bases and J by 6 bases, with 17 bases between the two germline ends. CDR1 and CDR2 from the germline V gene are SGHTA and FQGNSA.

The rearrangement joins TRBV19 to TRBJ1-3, with no clear D. Germline V gene sequence: CDR1 LNHDA, CDR2 SQIVND (reference sequence). The CDR3 length is 15 residues. Trimming took off 3 bases at V and 6 bases at J, with 15 bases between the two ends. The CDR3 reads CASSMGRNPSNTIYF. The CDR3 DNA sequence: TGTGCCAGTAGTATGGGGAGGAATCCATCAAACACCATATATTTT.

V gene TRBV19 combines with J gene TRBJ2-7; 8 nucleotides align to TRBD1. This CDR3 contains 16 residues. The V and J ends lost 3 bases and 3 bases, in that order; junction bases with no gene match: 10. CDR1 and CDR2 (germline): LNHDA, SQIVND (reference sequence). The CDR3, as DNA: TGTGCCAGTAGTATTTCCGCCCAGGGGGCTTACTACGAGCAGTACTTC. Translated: CASSISAQGAYYEQYF.

In DNA form, the CDR3 reads TGCGCCAGCAGCCAAGTACAGGGCGGGTATGGCTACACCTTC. The encoded protein is CASSQVQGGYGYTF. The rearrangement uses TRBV4-3 and TRBJ1-2; D may be TRBD1 (6 bases). V was cut by 1 base and J by 5 bases, with 11 bases left in between. This CDR3 comprises 14 residues. Germline-derived CDR1 and CDR2 are LGHNA and YSLEER.

The chain employs TRBV19 and TRBJ2-1; TRBD2 matches 10 bases. CDR3 size: 19 residues. Germline V lookup: CDR1 LNHDA, CDR2 SQIVND (reference sequence). Unmatched junction bases numbered 18, after V lost 3 bases and J lost 7 bases. CDR3 loop: CASSIRLPSGSRGGNEQFF. The CDR3 region has the DNA TGTGCCAGTAGTATCCGTCTTCCTAGCGGGAGCCGCGGAGGGAATGAGCAGTTCTTC.

This clone was found a few times. The rearrangement joins TRBV3-1 (or the pseudogene TRBV3-2) to TRBJ1-2; D is possibly TRBD1 (6 bases). CDR1 is LGHDT, CDR2 YNNKEL, per germline (reference sequence). V lost 3 bases and J lost 1, with 15 bases in between. This CDR3 has 16 residues. The CDR3 here is CASSQKGGESNYGYTF. The CDR3, as DNA: TGTGCCAGCAGCCAGAAAGGGGGGGAAAGTAACTATGGCTACACCTTC.

This clone was found once. The rearrangement joins TRBV6-5 to TRBJ2-7; the match to TRBD1 covers 7 bases. This CDR3 is 14 amino acids long. V gave up 5 bases and J gave up 2 bases; unmatched junction bases: 6. CDR1 is MNHEY, CDR2 SVGAGI, per germline. The CDR3 coding sequence is TGTGCCAGCAGTAACAACAGGGGAACCTACGAGCAGTACTTC. Encoded protein: CASSNNRGTYEQYF.

V gene TRBV19 combines with J gene TRBJ1-3, with 7 bases that match TRBD1. The V segment lost 6 bases and the J segment 0 bases; nucleotides outside the gene matches: 8. The V gene's germline CDR1 is LNHDA and CDR2 SQIVND (reference sequence). The CDR3 is made up of 16 amino acids. The CDR3 DNA reads TGTGCCAGTAGCAACGGACGACAGGGCTCTGGAAACACCATATATTTT. Its translation: CASSNGRQGSGNTIYF.

The chain links TRBV6-5 to TRBJ2-7; maybe TRBD1 (5 bases). The CDR3 spans 14 residues. Trimming shortened V by 0 bases and J by 1 base, and 7 bases separated the two germline ends. Germline CDR1 MNHEY, CDR2 SVGAGI. The CDR3 DNA reads as TGTGCCAGCAGTTACTCGCAGGGATCCTACGAGCAGTACTTC. This codes for CASSYSQGSYEQYF.